This T cell receptor beta chain was sequenced in a study of blood T cell repertoires in COVID-19. Across the whole study: Samples representing acute and convalescent COVID-19 were sourced from the United States, Italy and Spain. T cells, B-cell-depleted T cells, or PBMCs provided the cDNA or gDNA that served as material.

V lost 4 bases, J lost 10 bases, and 16 bases stayed unmatched. The CDR3 covers 17 residues. From germline, CDR1 is SGHAT and CDR2 FQNNGV. Original processing methods: The authors estimated nucleated cell counts from reference gene primer amplification. Here immunoSEQ multiplex PCR was the method, and the copy in TCRdb shows in-frame clones only, minus some. D and trimming were read from the DNA, whereas the V and J calls and clone size are those reported in that table. The data contain approximately 63,000 clones, 65% to 85% of them seen just once; the ten biggest clones take up 4.5% to 7%. The J gene is TRBJ2-1, the V gene TRBV11-2; TRBD2 matches at 10 bases. This TCR derives from a woman in her 70s with acute or convalescent COVID-19. The sample consisted of peripheral blood. The CDR3 reads CASSSPRASGGAAEQFF. Here the CDR3 DNA reads TGTGCCAGCAGCTCCCCGAGAGCGAGCGGGGGGGCGGCCGAGCAGTTCTTC.